This entry lists 17 T cell receptor beta chains sequenced from one sample in a study of graft-versus-host responses after intestinal transplantation (dated by TCRdb to the early 2020s). Antigens for these TCRs are unknown. The time point label of this sample denotes: cells obtained before transplantation from donor or recipient. Libraries were constructed by the immunoSEQ multiplex PCR assay. TCRdb stores this immuneACCESS table with in-frame sequences only. Part of the clones is absent; in the studies checked, under half of the shortfall reflects unresolved V genes, and no reason is known for the rest. This sample is represented by about 31,000 clones; about 80% of them were singletons. More than 15% of the sample is held by the ten biggest clonotypes. Sample: unstimulated CD8+ T cells sorted from spleen or lymph node cells, taken before intestinal transplant. These receptors were collected from a human donor who received an intestinal transplant.

This chain connects TRBV4-1 to TRBJ2-4; a weak D match, TRBD1 (6 bases). The CDR3 covers 15 residues. V was cut by 5 bases and J by 1 base, with 12 bases left in between. Germline V gene data show CDR1 as MGHRA and CDR2 as YSYEKL. The CDR3 region has the DNA TGCGCCAGCAGCGTCCGACAGGAGGCCAAAAACATTCAGTACTTC. It yields the protein CASSVRQEAKNIQYF.

The J gene is TRBJ1-3, the V gene TRBV4-1, with a possible D match to TRBD1 (5 bases). Germline V gene lookup returns CDR1 MGHRA and CDR2 YSYEKL. This CDR3 region has 17 residues. Trimming left V 0 bases short and J 1 base short, with 13 bases between. The CDR3 protein is CASSQDGGMNSGNTIYF. The CDR3 nucleotides are TGCGCCAGCAGCCAAGACGGGGGTATGAATTCTGGAAACACCATATATTTT.

The chain recombines TRBV6-1 with TRBJ2-3, with D perhaps TRBD1 (6 bases). CDR1 MNHNS and CDR2 SASEGT come from the germline V gene. V dropped 1 base and J dropped 6 bases, with 17 bases sitting between them. This CDR3 comprises 16 residues. The CDR3 here is CASSEVVLGARDTQYF. In DNA form, the CDR3 reads TGTGCCAGCAGTGAAGTCGTTCTGGGGGCGAGGGATACGCAGTATTTT.

This chain uses TRBV11-2 with TRBJ1-1; TRBD1 matches at 7 bases. Germline V gene data show CDR1 as SGHAT and CDR2 as FQNNGV. The CDR3 has 16 amino acids. V lost 4 bases and J lost 5; bases outside the gene matches: 13. CDR3 coding DNA: TGTGCCAGCAGCTCAGGGACAGAGGTTGTAGGTACTGAAGCTTTCTTT. The encoded protein is CASSSGTEVVGTEAFF.

The chain uses TRBV7-6 and TRBJ2-5, with 10 bases matching TRBD2. V lost 1 base to trimming and J lost 5 bases; unmatched junction nucleotides: 7. This CDR3 has 16 residues. Germline-derived CDR1 and CDR2 are SGHVS and FNYEAQ. In DNA form, the CDR3 reads TGTGCCAGCAGCTTAGTCTCTAGCGGGAGTTTTGAGACCCAGTACTTC. Protein sequence: CASSLVSSGSFETQYF.

The CDR3 loop is CASSPEGDTQYF. The CDR3 bases are TGCGCCAGCAGCCCCGAGGGTGATACGCAGTATTTT. V usage is TRBV5-1 and J usage is TRBJ2-3; the D gene is possibly TRBD2 (5 bases). Germline-derived CDR1 and CDR2 are SGHRS and YFSETQ. Trimming cost V 4 bases and J 6 bases, with 9 bases left between them. The CDR3 contains 12 residues.

The chain couples TRBV27 to TRBJ2-7; D is ambiguous. With 5 bases removed from V and 2 bases from J, the gap between germline ends came to 13 bases. Germline V gene sequence: CDR1 MNHEY, CDR2 SMNVEV (reference sequence). There are 14 residues in the CDR3. CDR3 sequence: CASSLLASPYEQYF. The CDR3 DNA reads as TGTGCCAGCAGTCTCCTGGCTAGTCCCTACGAGCAGTACTTC.

The chain uses TRBV6-5 and TRBJ2-2; D is possibly TRBD1 (5 bases). The germline V gene encodes CDR1 MNHEY and CDR2 SVGAGI. V was shortened by 6 bases and J by 4 bases, with 12 bases between the two germline ends. The CDR3 sequence is 14 residues long. CDR3 DNA: TGTGCCAGCAGCCAGTCTAGGGGCACCGGGGAGCTGTTTTTT. It specifies CASSQSRGTGELFF.

The chain uses TRBV25-1 and TRBJ1-1; 11 bases line up with TRBD1. The trim removed 5 bases at V and 9 bases at J, leaving 5 bases unmatched. CDR1 and CDR2 from the germline V gene are MGHDK and SYGVNS. CDR3 size: 13 residues. The CDR3 bases are TGTGCCAGCAGTCCCGGACAGGGGGCGCAAGCTTTCTTT. Translating gives CASSPGQGAQAFF.

By share, this clone counts as medium-sized. V and J are TRBV7-3 and TRBJ2-1, with 8 bases identical to TRBD1. Unmatched junction bases numbered 10, after V lost 5 bases and J lost 10 bases. This CDR3 has 14 amino acids. Germline-derived CDR1 and CDR2 are SGHTA and FQGTGA. CDR3 bases: TGTGCCAGCAGCCAACTGCAGGGGGCGGGGGAGCAGTTCTTC. The encoded protein is CASSQLQGAGEQFF.

The rearrangement links TRBV7-9 to TRBJ2-1; D gene ambiguous. The CDR3 length is 12 residues. Germline CDR1 and CDR2: SEHNR and FQNEAQ (reference sequence). V was clipped by 6 bases and J by 9 bases, with 12 bases between them. The CDR3 sequence: CASRELTGEQFF. In DNA form, the CDR3 reads TGTGCCAGCAGGGAATTAACGGGTGAGCAGTTCTTC.

V gene TRBV28 combines with J gene TRBJ1-3; 11 nucleotides match TRBD1. The length of the CDR3 is 17 residues. V shed 2 bases and J 4 bases; nucleotides not matched to a gene: 7. Germline values: CDR1 MDHEN, CDR2 SYDVKM. CDR3 amino acids: CASSLLGQGAQGNTIYF. The CDR3 coding sequence is TGTGCCAGCAGTTTACTTGGACAGGGGGCACAAGGAAACACCATATATTTT.

The genes are TRBV9 and TRBJ2-3; 8 bases agree with TRBD1. Trimming took 0 bases from V and 4 from J; bases not matched to a gene: 4. Looked up from germline, CDR1 is SGDLS and CDR2 is YYNGEE. CDR3 length: 15 residues. This chain's CDR3 is CASSVGQGASDTQYF. CDR3 nucleotides: TGTGCCAGCAGCGTAGGCCAGGGGGCATCAGATACGCAGTATTTT.

The chain joins TRBV25-1 to TRBJ2-1; no definite D call. V was shortened by 6 bases and J by 8 bases, with 14 bases between the two germline ends. The CDR3 has 13 amino acids. CDR1 and CDR2 (germline): MGHDK, SYGVNS. This CDR3 reads CASSLEPPYEQFF. The CDR3 DNA reads as TGTGCCAGCAGCTTGGAGCCCCCTTATGAGCAGTTCTTC.

The chain combines TRBV29-1 with TRBJ2-7, with 9 nucleotides matching TRBD1. The CDR3 spans 12 residues. Germline V gene lookup returns CDR1 SQVTM and CDR2 ANQGSEA. Unmatched junction bases numbered 3, after V lost 5 bases and J lost 4 bases. In DNA form, the CDR3 reads TGCAGCGTTCAGACAGGGGGGTACGAGCAGTACTTC. It specifies CSVQTGGYEQYF.

Only one count was recorded for this clone. CDR3 in amino acids: CASSYRGLSYSYNEQFF. The CDR3 region has the DNA TGCGCCAGCAGCTACCGGGGACTATCTTACTCCTACAATGAGCAGTTCTTC. This chain uses TRBV5-1 with TRBJ2-1, with 7 bases that match TRBD2. The trim removed 3 bases at V and 0 bases at J, leaving 9 bases unmatched. The CDR3 length is 17 residues. Germline V gene lookup returns CDR1 SGHRS and CDR2 YFSETQ. Complete variable domain (other parts from reference TRBV5-1 and TRBJ2-1): KAGVTQTPRYLIKTRGQQVTLSCSPISGHRSVSWYQQTPGQGLQFLFEYFSETQRNKGNFPGRFSGRQFSNSRSEMNVSTLELGDSALYLCASSYRGLSYSYNEQFFGPGTRLTVL.

V and J are TRBV19 and TRBJ1-5; D may be TRBD1 (5 bases). Germline CDR1 reads LNHDA; CDR2 reads SQIVND (reference sequence). The CDR3 contains 15 residues. V was shortened by 4 bases and J by 2 bases, with 12 bases between the two germline ends. For the CDR3, the DNA is TGTGCCAGTAGTACCATCGGACAAGGCAATCAGCCCCAGCATTTT. Amino acid sequence: CASSTIGQGNQPQHF.